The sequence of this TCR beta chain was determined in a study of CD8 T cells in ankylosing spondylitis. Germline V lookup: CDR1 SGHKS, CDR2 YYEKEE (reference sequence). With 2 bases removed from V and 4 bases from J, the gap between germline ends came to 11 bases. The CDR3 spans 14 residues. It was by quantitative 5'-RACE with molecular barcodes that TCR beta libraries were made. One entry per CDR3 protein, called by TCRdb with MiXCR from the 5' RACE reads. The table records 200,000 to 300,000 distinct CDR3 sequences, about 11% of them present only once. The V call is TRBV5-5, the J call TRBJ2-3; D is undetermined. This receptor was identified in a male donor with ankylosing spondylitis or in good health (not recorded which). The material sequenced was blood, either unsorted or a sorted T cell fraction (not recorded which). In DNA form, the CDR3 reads TGTGCCAGCAGCTTACCGGTCCAGGCAGATACGCAGTATTTT. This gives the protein CASSLPVQADTQYF.